Listed below are T cell receptor beta chains from one sample, sequenced in a study of control samples from healthy donors and cancer patients. The table came from immunoSEQ multiplex PCR; TCRdb's copy has only in-frame clones and leaves some out. The table records around 110,000 clones, more than 75% of them present only once. The specimen was blood. These receptors were collected from a woman in her sixties or seventies in good health. CDR3s include the opening cysteine and the closing phenylalanine or tryptophan. D genes are given only for firm matches. Clone sizes are given selectively: once, few, many, or a class where the clone is expanded.

j_call | d_call | v_call | clone_size | cdr3_nt | cdr3_aa
TRBJ1-1 | NA | TRBV20-1 | NA | TGCAGTCCGCAGGAGAACACTGAAGCTTTCTTT | CSPQENTEAFF
TRBJ1-1 | NA | TRBV3-1/TRBV3-2 | NA | TGTGCCAGCAGCCAGCAGGGTACGTATGGAGCTTTCTTT | CASSQQGTYGAFF
TRBJ2-1 | TRBD2 | TRBV5-1 | NA | TGCGCCAGCAGCTTGGATGCTAGCGGGGGGATTATTGAGCAGTTCTTC | CASSLDASGGIIEQFF
TRBJ2-3 | TRBD2 | TRBV3-1/TRBV3-2 | NA | TGTGCCAGCCAACCGGGACTAGCAAAGGCAGATACGCAGTATTTT | CASQPGLAKADTQYF
TRBJ2-7 | TRBD1 | TRBV9 | NA | TGTGCCAGCACCCCGGGACAGGGGGCCTACGAGCAGTACTTC | CASTPGQGAYEQYF
TRBJ2-4 | NA | TRBV5-1 | NA | TGCGCCAGCAGCTCTCAGGGGGGTCTTGACATTCAGTACTTC | CASSSQGGLDIQYF
TRBJ2-7 | TRBD1 | TRBV5-6 | NA | TGTGCCAGCAGCTCTAGGACAGGGAGCTCCTACGAGCAGTACTTC | CASSSRTGSSYEQYF
TRBJ1-1 | NA | TRBV12-5 | NA | TGTGCTAGTGGTTTCGGGTGGTCCGCAACAGACACTGAAGCTTTCTTT | CASGFGWSATDTEAFF
TRBJ2-5 | TRBD2 | TRBV3-1/TRBV3-2 | once | TGTGCCAGCAGCCAACCGGGACTAGCGGACCAAGAGACCCAGTACTTC | CASSQPGLADQETQYF
TRBJ2-7 | TRBD1 | TRBV2 | NA | TGTGCCAGCAGTGGGGAGACAGGGACGGAGCAGTACTTC | CASSGETGTEQYF
TRBJ2-1 | TRBD1 | TRBV5-1 | NA | TGCGCCAGCAGTCCGGGGACAGTGGGCAATGAGCAGTTCTTC | CASSPGTVGNEQFF
TRBJ1-6 | NA | TRBV5-4 | NA | TGTGCCAGCAGCCCCCGGCAGCCAGTTAATTCACCCCTCCACTTT | CASSPRQPVNSPLHF
TRBJ2-2 | NA | TRBV19 | NA | TGTGCCAGTAGTACCCCTCTAGACAGGTCCGGGGAGCTGTTTTTT | CASSTPLDRSGELFF
TRBJ2-6 | NA | TRBV5-1 | few | TGCGCCAGCAGCTTGGGGTGGACAGACCTCTCTGGGGCCAACGTCCTGACTTTC | CASSLGWTDLSGANVLTF
TRBJ2-3 | NA | TRBV29-1 | NA | TGCAGCGTTGAGCTCTACGGCACAGATACGCAGTATTTT | CSVELYGTDTQYF
TRBJ1-1 | TRBD1 | TRBV7-4 | NA | TGTGCCAGCAGCCCCCGGGAGGGGGCGGACACTGAAGCTTTCTTT | CASSPREGADTEAFF
TRBJ1-2 | NA | TRBV4-1 | NA | TGCGCCAGCAGCCTTAGGGACAACTATGGCTACACCTTC | CASSLRDNYGYTF
TRBJ1-5 | NA | TRBV7-9 | NA | TGTGCCAGCTCTGGGGGGGATCATCAGCCCCAGCATTTT | CASSGGDHQPQHF
TRBJ1-2 | NA | TRBV2 | NA | TGTGCCAGCAGTCAGTCAGGGAATGGCTACACCTTC | CASSQSGNGYTF
TRBJ2-1 | TRBD2 | TRBV5-4 | NA | TGTGCCAGCAGCGTGGGGGGGGGCAATGAGCAGTTCTTC | CASSVGGGNEQFF
TRBJ2-3 | TRBD2 | TRBV3-1/TRBV3-2 | NA | TGTGCCAGCAGCCCTCCCTCACACTCTAGCGGGGGGGGAGATACGCAGTATTTT | CASSPPSHSSGGGDTQYF
TRBJ2-1 | NA | TRBV10-3 | few | TGTGCCACCAGACGACCAAGCTCCTACAATGAGCAGTTCTTC | CATRRPSSYNEQFF
TRBJ1-1 | NA | TRBV12-3/TRBV12-4 | NA | TGTGCCACCGTGGAGAACACTGAAGCTTTCTTT | CATVENTEAFF
TRBJ1-1 | NA | TRBV6-2/TRBV6-3 | NA | TGTGCCAGCAGTTACGGGGCCCTGGTCCCCACTGAAGCTTTCTTT | CASSYGALVPTEAFF
TRBJ1-4 | NA | TRBV5-6 | NA | TGTGCCAGCAGCTTGCATCACTATGGGGAAAAACTGTTTTTT | CASSLHHYGEKLFF
TRBJ2-2 | NA | TRBV24-1 | NA | TGTGCCACCAGTGATTTTCGGGATTTGGCCGGGGAGCTGTTTTTT | CATSDFRDLAGELFF
TRBJ2-5 | NA | TRBV5-4 | NA | TGTGCCAGCAGCTTGGTGGCGGAGGGGGAGACCCAGTACTTC | CASSLVAEGETQYF
TRBJ1-2 | TRBD1 | TRBV29-1 | NA | TGCAGCGTCTCGGGACAGACCTCGAATGGCTACACCTTC | CSVSGQTSNGYTF
TRBJ2-5 | NA | TRBV7-2 | NA | TGTGCCAGCAGCTTTAGCGAGACCCAGTACTTC | CASSFSETQYF
TRBJ2-3 | NA | TRBV21-1 | NA | TGTGCCAGCAGCAAAGCGTCCGAGAATACGCAGTATTTT | CASSKASENTQYF
TRBJ2-7 | NA | TRBV5-8 | NA | TGTGCCAGCAGCTTTTGGACCTACGAGCAGTACTTC | CASSFWTYEQYF
TRBJ1-2 | NA | TRBV15 | NA | TGTGCCACCAGCAGTACGGCCATCACGGACTATGGCTACACCTTC | CATSSTAITDYGYTF
TRBJ2-3 | TRBD2 | TRBV2 | NA | TGTGCCGGAACGACTAGCGGGGGAATAGATACGCAGTATTTT | CAGTTSGGIDTQYF